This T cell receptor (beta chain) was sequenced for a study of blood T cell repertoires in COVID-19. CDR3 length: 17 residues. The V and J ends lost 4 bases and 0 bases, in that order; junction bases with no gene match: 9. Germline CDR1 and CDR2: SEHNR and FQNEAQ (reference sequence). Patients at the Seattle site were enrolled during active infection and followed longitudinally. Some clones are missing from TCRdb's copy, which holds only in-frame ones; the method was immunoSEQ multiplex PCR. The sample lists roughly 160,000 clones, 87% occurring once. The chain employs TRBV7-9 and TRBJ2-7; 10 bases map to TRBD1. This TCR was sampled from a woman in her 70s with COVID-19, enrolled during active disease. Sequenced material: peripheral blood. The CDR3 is CASSSYSGTGASYEQYF. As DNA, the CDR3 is TGTGCCAGCAGCTCCTACAGTGGGACAGGGGCCTCCTACGAGCAGTACTTC.